This TCR beta chain comes out of a study of T-cell reconstitution after alpha-beta-depleted transplantation in children. This clonotype was recorded a few times. Its target is not known. Study results and caveats: When one year had passed after transplant, most T-cell counts and diversity came from newly produced T cells. Day-60 TCRbeta diversity that was high in some patients was derived from surviving recipient T cells and thymic progenitors. Two months or so post-transplant, alpha-beta T cells reportedly derived from several hundred expanded graft clones.

During its preparation, the TCRbeta library received unique molecular identifiers. TCRdb re-derived calls from the PCR reads in MiXCR, one entry per CDR3 protein. The table shows hundreds of thousands of distinct CDR3 sequences, with around 16% occurring only once. The V end lost 3 bases, the J end lost 5 bases, and 7 bases lay between the germline ends. The CDR3 runs 12 residues. Per germline, CDR1 SGHRS and CDR2 YFSETQ. The origin of this receptor is a boy younger than two who had a stem cell transplant for Wiskott-Aldrich syndrome, so the T cells may come from the graft donor. V and J are TRBV5-1 and TRBJ2-3; no clear D. The source material was PBMCs, mostly from graft donor cells, sampled 360 days after TCRalphabeta/CD19-depleted stem cell transplant. CDR3 bases: TGCGCCAGCAGCTCGACATTAGATACGCAGTATTTT. This codes for CASSSTLDTQYF.